Shown below are 10 T cell receptor beta chains from a single sample sequenced in a study of T-cell reconstitution after alpha-beta-depleted transplantation in children. Unique molecular identifiers were used in preparing the TCRbeta library. MiXCR was run by TCRdb on the PCR reads, yielding one entry per CDR3 protein. The table has about 90,000 distinct CDR3 sequences, roughly a sixth seen once. The sample in question was PBMCs, mostly from graft donor cells, obtained 180 days after TCRalphabeta/CD19-depleted stem cell transplant. The receptors here all came from a male patient under 10 years old who had a stem cell transplant for acute lymphoblastic leukemia, so the T cells may come from the graft donor.

Only a few counts were recorded for this clonotype. CDR3 amino acids: CASSTPGSDTQYF. The CDR3 nucleotides read TGTGCCAGCAGCACCCCGGGGTCAGATACGCAGTATTTT. This sequence joins TRBV7-3 and TRBJ2-3, with a weak D call TRBD2 (5 bases). CDR1 and CDR2 from the germline V gene are SGHTA and FQGTGA. CDR3 length equals 13 residues. With 5 bases removed from V and 4 bases from J, the gap between germline ends came to 10 bases.

Only a few counts were recorded for this clonotype. J is TRBJ1-2 and V is TRBV12-3 or TRBV12-4, with D hard to call. V lost 1 base and J lost 0, with 9 bases in between. This CDR3 contains 15 residues. CDR3 coding DNA: TGTGCCAGCAGTTTAGTGGGTGGTGCTAACTATGGCTACACCTTC. Protein product: CASSLVGGANYGYTF.

This clonotype was seen a handful of times. The chain carries TRBV20-1 and TRBJ1-6; TRBD1 might be the D (5 bases). V was clipped by 2 bases and J by 7 bases, with 12 bases between them. This CDR3 has 14 residues. CDR1 and CDR2 (germline): DFQATT, SNEGSKA (reference sequence). The chain's CDR3 is CSARRGGENSPLHF. CDR3 nucleotide sequence: TGCAGTGCTAGAAGGGGTGGGGAAAATTCACCCCTCCACTTT.

This clonotype was counted a few times. This chain joins TRBV6-2 or TRBV6-3 and TRBJ2-3; a possible D gene is TRBD1 (6 bases). Germline CDR1 reads MNHEY; CDR2 reads SVGEGT. V shed 8 bases and J shed 2 bases, with 11 bases lying between them. The CDR3 runs to 13 residues. The CDR3, as DNA: TGTGCCAGCGGGGGACAACCCACAGATACGCAGTATTTT. Protein product: CASGGQPTDTQYF.

The chain recombines TRBV28 with TRBJ1-2, with D perhaps matching TRBD1 (5 bases). V lost 5 bases and J lost 4, with 14 bases in between. The CDR3 runs to 14 residues. CDR1 is MDHEN and CDR2 is SYDVKM in the germline V gene. The DNA of the CDR3 is TGTGCCAGCAGTCTGTCGGGACGGTTCTATGGCTACACCTTC. Encoded protein: CASSLSGRFYGYTF.

This clonotype was seen at least ten times. This chain connects TRBV7-2 to TRBJ2-7, with D unclear. V was shortened by 5 bases and J by 0 bases, with 11 bases between the two germline ends. CDR1 is SGHTA and CDR2 is FQGNSA in the germline V gene. This CDR3 has 14 amino acids. The CDR3 nucleotides are TGTGCCAGCAGCCCGATCTCACACTCCTACGAGCAGTACTTC. It yields the protein CASSPISHSYEQYF.

The rearrangement uses TRBV10-3 and TRBJ1-6, with TRBD1 matching 7 bases. The CDR3 sequence is 13 residues long. J was trimmed by 9 bases and V by 11 bases; bases with no gene match: 10. Germline V gene lookup returns CDR1 ENHRY and CDR2 SYGVKD. In DNA, the CDR3 is TGTGCCTCACTCCGGGACAGAGGTTCACCCCTCCACTTT. Amino acids: CASLRDRGSPLHF.

This clonotype occurred a few times. V is TRBV4-1 and J is TRBJ1-2; D may be TRBD1 (5 bases). V was trimmed by 0 bases and J by 10 bases, leaving 9 bases between them. CDR1 is MGHRA and CDR2 is YSYEKL in the germline V gene. This CDR3 is built from 12 residues. The CDR3 DNA follows: TGCGCCAGCAGCCAAGAGGGGGTTGACTACACCTTC. Translation gives CASSQEGVDYTF.

This chain uses TRBV5-1 with TRBJ2-5; TRBD1 is a possible D gene (5 bases). V was pared by 0 bases and J by 12 bases, with 9 bases between. The CDR3 loop spans 11 amino acids. Germline V gene lookup returns CDR1 SGHRS and CDR2 YFSETQ. The CDR3 region has the DNA TGCGCCAGCAGCTTGGTTCCGGACAAGTACTTC. It yields the protein CASSLVPDKYF. Using reference TRBV5-1 and TRBJ2-5 for the parts outside the CDR3, the full variable domain is KAGVTQTPRYLIKTRGQQVTLSCSPISGHRSVSWYQQTPGQGLQFLFEYFSETQRNKGNFPGRFSGRQFSNSRSEMNVSTLELGDSALYLCASSLVPDKYFGPGTRLLVL.

This clonotype was seen a few times. The chain carries TRBV14 and TRBJ2-1; D is possibly TRBD1 (5 bases). The CDR3 loop spans 11 amino acids. V lost 5 bases and J lost 11, with 10 bases in between. From germline, CDR1 is SGHDN and CDR2 FVKESK. As DNA, the CDR3 is TGTGCCAGCAGCGTAGGGGTGCAGCAGTTCTTC. Translated: CASSVGVQQFF.